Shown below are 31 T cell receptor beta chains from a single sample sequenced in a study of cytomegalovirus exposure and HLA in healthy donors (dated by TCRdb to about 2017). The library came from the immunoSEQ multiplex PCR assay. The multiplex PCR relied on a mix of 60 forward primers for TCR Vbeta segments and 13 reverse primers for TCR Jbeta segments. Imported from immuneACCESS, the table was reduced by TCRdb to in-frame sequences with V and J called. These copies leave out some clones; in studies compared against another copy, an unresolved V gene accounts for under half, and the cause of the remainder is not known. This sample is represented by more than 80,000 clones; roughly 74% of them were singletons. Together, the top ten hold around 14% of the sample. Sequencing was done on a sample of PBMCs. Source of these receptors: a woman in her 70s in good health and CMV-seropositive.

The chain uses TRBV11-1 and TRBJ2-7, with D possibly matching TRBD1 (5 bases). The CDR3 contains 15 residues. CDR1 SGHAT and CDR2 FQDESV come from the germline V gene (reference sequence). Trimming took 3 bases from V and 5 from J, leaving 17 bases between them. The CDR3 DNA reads TGTGCCAGCAGCTTTAGTTCCCCGACAGTCAACGAGCAGTACTTC. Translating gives CASSFSSPTVNEQYF.

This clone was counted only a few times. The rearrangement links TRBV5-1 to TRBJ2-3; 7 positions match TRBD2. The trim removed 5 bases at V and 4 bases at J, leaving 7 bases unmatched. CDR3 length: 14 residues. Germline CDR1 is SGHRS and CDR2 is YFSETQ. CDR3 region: CASSSGRGPDTQYF. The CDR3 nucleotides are TGCGCCAGCAGTAGCGGGCGGGGCCCAGATACGCAGTATTTT.

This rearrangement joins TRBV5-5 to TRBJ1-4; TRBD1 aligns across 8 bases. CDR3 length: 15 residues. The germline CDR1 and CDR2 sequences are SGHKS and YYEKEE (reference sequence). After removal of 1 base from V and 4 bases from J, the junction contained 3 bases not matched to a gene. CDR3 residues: CASSLFGQGNEKLFF. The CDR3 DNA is TGTGCCAGCAGCTTGTTCGGACAGGGTAATGAAAAACTGTTTTTT.

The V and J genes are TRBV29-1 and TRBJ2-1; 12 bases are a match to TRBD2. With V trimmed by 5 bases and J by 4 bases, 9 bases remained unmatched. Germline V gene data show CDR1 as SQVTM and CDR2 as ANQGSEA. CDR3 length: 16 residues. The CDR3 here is CSVNRASGRGYNEQFF. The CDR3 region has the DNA TGCAGCGTTAATCGGGCTAGCGGGAGGGGATACAATGAGCAGTTCTTC.

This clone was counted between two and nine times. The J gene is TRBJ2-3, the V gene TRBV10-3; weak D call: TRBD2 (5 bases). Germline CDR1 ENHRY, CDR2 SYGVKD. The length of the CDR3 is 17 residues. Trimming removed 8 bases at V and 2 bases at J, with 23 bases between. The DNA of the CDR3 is TGTGCCATCTCTTTTTTATCGCTCGGGGAAACCACAGATACGCAGTATTTT. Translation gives CAISFLSLGETTDTQYF.

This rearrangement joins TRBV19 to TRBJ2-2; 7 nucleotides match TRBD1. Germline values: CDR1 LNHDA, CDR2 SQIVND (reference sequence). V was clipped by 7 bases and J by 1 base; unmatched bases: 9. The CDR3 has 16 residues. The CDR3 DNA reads TGTGCCAGTACCAGGAAGGGACAGAGGAACACCGGGGAGCTGTTTTTT. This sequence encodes CASTRKGQRNTGELFF.

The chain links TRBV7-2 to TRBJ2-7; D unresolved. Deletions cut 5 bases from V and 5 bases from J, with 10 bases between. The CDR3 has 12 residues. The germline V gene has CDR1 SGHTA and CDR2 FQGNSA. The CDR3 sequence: CASSPPGHEQYF. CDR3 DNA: TGTGCCAGCAGCCCACCGGGTCACGAGCAGTACTTC.

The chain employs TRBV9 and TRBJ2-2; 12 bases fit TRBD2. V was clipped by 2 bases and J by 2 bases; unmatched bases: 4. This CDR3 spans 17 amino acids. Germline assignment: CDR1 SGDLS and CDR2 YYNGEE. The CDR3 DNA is TGTGCCAGCAGCGTGACTAGCGGGGGCTCCAACACCGGGGAGCTGTTTTTT. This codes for CASSVTSGGSNTGELFF.

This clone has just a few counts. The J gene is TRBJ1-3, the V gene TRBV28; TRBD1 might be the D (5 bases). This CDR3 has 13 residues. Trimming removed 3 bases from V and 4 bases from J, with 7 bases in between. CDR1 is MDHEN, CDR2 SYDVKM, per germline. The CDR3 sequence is CASSLAGGNTIYF. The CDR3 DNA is TGTGCCAGCAGTTTGGCAGGGGGAAACACCATATATTTT.

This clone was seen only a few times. For the CDR3, the DNA is TGTGCCAGTAGTATTTCGACAGGCACCTACAATGAGCAGTTCTTC. Translated, it gives CASSISTGTYNEQFF. This chain joins TRBV19 and TRBJ2-1; maybe TRBD1 (6 bases). Trimming took 3 bases from V and 2 from J, leaving 11 bases between them. Germline V lookup: CDR1 LNHDA, CDR2 SQIVND (reference sequence). This CDR3 spans 15 amino acids.

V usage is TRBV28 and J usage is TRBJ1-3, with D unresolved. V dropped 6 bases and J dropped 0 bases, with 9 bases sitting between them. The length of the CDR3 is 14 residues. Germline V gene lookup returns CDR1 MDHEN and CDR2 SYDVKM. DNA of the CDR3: TGTGCCAGCAGAGAGCTTTTCTCTGGAAACACCATATATTTT. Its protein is CASRELFSGNTIYF.

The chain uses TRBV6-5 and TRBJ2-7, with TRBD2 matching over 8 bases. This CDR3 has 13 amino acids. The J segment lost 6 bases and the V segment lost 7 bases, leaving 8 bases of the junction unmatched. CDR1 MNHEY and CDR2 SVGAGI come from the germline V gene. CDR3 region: CASTYGGAGEQYF. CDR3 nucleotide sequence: TGTGCCAGCACCTACGGGGGGGCGGGCGAGCAGTACTTC.

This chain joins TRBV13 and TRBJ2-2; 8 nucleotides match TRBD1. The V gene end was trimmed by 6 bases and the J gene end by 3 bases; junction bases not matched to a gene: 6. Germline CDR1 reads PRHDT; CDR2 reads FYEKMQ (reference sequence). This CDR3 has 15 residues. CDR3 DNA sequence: TGTGCCAGCAGACAGAAGACAGGGGACACCGGGGAGCTGTTTTTT. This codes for CASRQKTGDTGELFF.

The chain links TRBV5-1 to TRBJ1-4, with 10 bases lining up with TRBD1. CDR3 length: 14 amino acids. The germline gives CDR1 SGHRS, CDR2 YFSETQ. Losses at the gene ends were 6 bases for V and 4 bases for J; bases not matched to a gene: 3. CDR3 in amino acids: CASMTGGVNEKLFF. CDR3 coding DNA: TGCGCCAGCATGACAGGGGGCGTTAATGAAAAACTGTTTTTT.

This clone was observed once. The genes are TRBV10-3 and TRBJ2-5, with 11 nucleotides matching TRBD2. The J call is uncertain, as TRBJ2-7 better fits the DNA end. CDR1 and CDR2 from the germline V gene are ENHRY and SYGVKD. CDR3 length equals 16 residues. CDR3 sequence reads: CAISGGLAGILYEQYF. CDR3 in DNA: TGTGCCATCAGCGGTGGACTAGCGGGCATACTCTACGAGCAGTACTTC.

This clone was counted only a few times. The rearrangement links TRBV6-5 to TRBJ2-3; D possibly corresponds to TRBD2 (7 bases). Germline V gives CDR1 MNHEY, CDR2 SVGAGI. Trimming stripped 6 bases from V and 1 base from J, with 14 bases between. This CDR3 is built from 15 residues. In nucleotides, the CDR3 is TGTGCCAGCAGCCCTGGGGGGGGCGGCACAGATACGCAGTATTTT. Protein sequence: CASSPGGGGTDTQYF.

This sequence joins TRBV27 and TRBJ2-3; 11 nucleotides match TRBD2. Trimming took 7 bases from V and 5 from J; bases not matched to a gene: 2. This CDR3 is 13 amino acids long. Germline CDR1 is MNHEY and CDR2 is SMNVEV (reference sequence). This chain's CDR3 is CASKGTSGDTQYF. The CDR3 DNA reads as TGTGCCAGCAAGGGGACTAGCGGAGATACGCAGTATTTT.

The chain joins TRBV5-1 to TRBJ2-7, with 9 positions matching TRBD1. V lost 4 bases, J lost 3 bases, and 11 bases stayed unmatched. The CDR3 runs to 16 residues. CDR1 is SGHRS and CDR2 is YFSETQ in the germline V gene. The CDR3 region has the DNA TGCGCCAGCAGCACAAATCCGGGACAGGGAGACTACGAGCAGTACTTC. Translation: CASSTNPGQGDYEQYF.

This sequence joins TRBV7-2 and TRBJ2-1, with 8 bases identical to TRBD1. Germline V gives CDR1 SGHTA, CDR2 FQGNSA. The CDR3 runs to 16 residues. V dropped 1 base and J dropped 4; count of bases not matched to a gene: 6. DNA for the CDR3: TGTGCCAGCAGCTTAGTAGGGACAGGAATATACAATGAGCAGTTCTTC. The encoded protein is CASSLVGTGIYNEQFF.

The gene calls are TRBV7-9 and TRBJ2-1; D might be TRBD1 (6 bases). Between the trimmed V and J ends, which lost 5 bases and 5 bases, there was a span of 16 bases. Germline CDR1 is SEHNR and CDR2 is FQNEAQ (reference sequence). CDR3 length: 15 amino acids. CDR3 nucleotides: TGTGCCAGCAGCCATACATTAGGGACAAACAATGAGCAGTTCTTC. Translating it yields CASSHTLGTNNEQFF. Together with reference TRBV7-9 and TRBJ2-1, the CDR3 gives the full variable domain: DTGVSQNPRHKITKRGQNVTFRCDPISEHNRLYWYRQTLGQGPEFLTYFQNEAQLEKSRLLSDRFSAERPKGSFSTLEIQRTEQGDSAMYLCASSHTLGTNNEQFFGPGTRLTVL.

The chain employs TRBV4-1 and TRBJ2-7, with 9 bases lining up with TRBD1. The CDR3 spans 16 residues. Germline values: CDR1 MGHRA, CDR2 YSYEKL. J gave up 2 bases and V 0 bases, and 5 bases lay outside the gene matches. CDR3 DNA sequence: TGCGCCAGCAGCCAAGATCGACAGGGGGACCCCTACGAGCAGTACTTC. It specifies CASSQDRQGDPYEQYF.

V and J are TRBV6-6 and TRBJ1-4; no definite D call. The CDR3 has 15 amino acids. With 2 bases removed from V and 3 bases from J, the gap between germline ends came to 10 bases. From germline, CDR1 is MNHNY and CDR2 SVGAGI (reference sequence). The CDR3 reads CASSYAGLANEKLFF. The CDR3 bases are TGTGCCAGCAGTTACGCGGGTTTGGCTAATGAAAAACTGTTTTTT.

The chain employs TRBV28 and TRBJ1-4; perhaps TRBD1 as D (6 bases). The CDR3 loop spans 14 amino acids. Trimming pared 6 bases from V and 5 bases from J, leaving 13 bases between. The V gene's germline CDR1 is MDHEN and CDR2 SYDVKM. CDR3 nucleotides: TGTGCCAGCAGATTACAGGGCATAAATGAAAAACTGTTTTTT. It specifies CASRLQGINEKLFF.

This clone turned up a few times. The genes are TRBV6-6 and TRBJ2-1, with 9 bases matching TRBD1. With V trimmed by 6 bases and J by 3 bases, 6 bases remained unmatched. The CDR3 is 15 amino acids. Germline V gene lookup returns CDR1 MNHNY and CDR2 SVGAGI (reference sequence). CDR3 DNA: TGTGCCAGCAGCACAACAGGGGGCTTCTACAATGAGCAGTTCTTC. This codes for CASSTTGGFYNEQFF.

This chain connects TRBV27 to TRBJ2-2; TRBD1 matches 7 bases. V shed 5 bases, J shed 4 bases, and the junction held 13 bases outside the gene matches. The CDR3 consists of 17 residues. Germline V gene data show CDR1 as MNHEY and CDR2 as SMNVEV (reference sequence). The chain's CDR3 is CASSTTPTGIVTGELFF. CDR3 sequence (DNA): TGTGCCAGCAGTACAACTCCGACAGGGATTGTCACCGGGGAGCTGTTTTTT.

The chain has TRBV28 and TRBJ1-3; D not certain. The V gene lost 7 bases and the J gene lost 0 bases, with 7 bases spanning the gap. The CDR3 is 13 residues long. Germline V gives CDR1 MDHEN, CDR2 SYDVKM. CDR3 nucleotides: TGTGCCAGCACCCCTAACTCTGGAAACACCATATATTTT. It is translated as CASTPNSGNTIYF.

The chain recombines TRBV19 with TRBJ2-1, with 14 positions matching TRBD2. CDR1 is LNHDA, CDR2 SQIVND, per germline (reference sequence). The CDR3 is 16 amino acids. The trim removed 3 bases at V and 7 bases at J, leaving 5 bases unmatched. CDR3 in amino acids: CASSIRTSGGWNEQFF. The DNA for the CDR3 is TGTGCCAGTAGTATCAGGACTAGCGGGGGGTGGAATGAGCAGTTCTTC.

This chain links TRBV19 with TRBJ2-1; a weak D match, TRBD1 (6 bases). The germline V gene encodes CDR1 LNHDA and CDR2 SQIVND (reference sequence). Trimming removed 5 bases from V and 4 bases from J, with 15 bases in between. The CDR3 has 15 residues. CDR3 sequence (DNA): TGTGCCAGTAGTGGGGGCTGGGGGTTTTACAATGAGCAGTTCTTC. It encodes CASSGGWGFYNEQFF.

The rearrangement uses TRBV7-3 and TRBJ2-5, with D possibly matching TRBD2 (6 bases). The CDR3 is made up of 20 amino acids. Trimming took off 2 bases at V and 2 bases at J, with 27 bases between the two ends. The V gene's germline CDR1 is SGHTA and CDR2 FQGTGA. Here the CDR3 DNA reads TGTGCCAGCAGCTTACAATGTTTACCCGGGGGTTCGGGGTATCAAGAGACCCAGTACTTC. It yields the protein CASSLQCLPGGSGYQETQYF.

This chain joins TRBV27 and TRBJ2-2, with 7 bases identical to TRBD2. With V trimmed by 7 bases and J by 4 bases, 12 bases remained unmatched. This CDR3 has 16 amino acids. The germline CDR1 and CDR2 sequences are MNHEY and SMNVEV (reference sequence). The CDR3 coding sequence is TGTGCCAGCAATTTTCATGGCGGGAGCGGCACCGGGGAGCTGTTTTTT. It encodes CASNFHGGSGTGELFF.

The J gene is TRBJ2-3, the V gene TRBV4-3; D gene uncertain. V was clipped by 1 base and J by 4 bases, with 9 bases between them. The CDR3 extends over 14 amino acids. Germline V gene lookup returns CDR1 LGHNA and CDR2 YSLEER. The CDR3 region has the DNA TGCGCCAGCAGCCAAGGTCCCCGTTCAGATACGCAGTATTTT. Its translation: CASSQGPRSDTQYF.